This T cell receptor (beta chain) was found in a study of long-term antiretroviral therapy in people with HIV. Study results and caveats: The study collected no data on ART adherence, viral resistance or therapy changes.

Survey-level immunoSEQ v3.0 assays were run. Clones were sequenced by immunoSEQ multiplex PCR, and TCRdb holds only the in-frame ones, with some missing. Among about 20,000 clones, 90% to 95% were seen once, and the ten largest hold under 9.5%. To note about this clone: Its antigen is unidentified.

There are 15 residues in the CDR3. J lost 8 bases, V lost 2 bases, and 11 bases had no gene match. In germline, CDR1 is SGHDT, CDR2 YYEEEE. The specimen was unsorted PBMCs, collected 4.4 years after starting antiretroviral therapy. This clonotype originated in a woman between 45 and 65 years old with HIV. This rearrangement joins TRBV5-6 to TRBJ2-3, with TRBD2 identical over 7 bases. CDR3 nucleotide sequence: TGTGCCAGCAGCTTCGGATTGACTAGCATCGGTACGCAGTATTTT. Translation gives CASSFGLTSIGTQYF.